The next 16 T cell receptor beta chains were all read from a single sample in a study of T cell repertoires in cytomegalovirus infection. TCRdb re-derived calls from the reads in MiXCR, one entry per CDR3 protein. This sample has around 350,000 distinct CDR3 sequences, with around a sixth found just once. Material: PBMCs. The receptors shown here come from a human donor in good health (CMV status not recorded). Some clones in this sample may be carry-over from other donors' samples.

Only a few counts were recorded for this clonotype. The CDR3 reads CASSFLPLSYNEQFF. In DNA form, the CDR3 reads TGTGCCAGCAGTTTTCTGCCGCTCTCCTACAATGAGCAGTTCTTC. The rearrangement uses TRBV12-3 or TRBV12-4 and TRBJ2-1, with no clear D. V was pared by 3 bases and J by 0 bases, with 9 bases between. This CDR3 is built from 15 residues.

This clonotype was counted at least ten times. The chain recombines TRBV28 with TRBJ1-5; D gene unclear. CDR1 is MDHEN, CDR2 SYDVKM, per germline. This CDR3 region has 14 residues. V was trimmed by 2 bases and J by 6 bases, leaving 11 bases between them. The CDR3 region is CASSLEGGFQPQHF. The CDR3 region has the DNA TGTGCCAGCAGTTTAGAAGGAGGGTTTCAGCCCCAGCATTTT.

As concerns this clonotype: The junction shows a germline mismatch at one end, possibly a read error. V gene TRBV12-3 or TRBV12-4 combines with J gene TRBJ2-7; 8 bases align to TRBD2. CDR3 length equals 13 residues. The DNA for the CDR3 is TGTGCCAGCAGTTTCTTACGGGGGGGCCTACCCCACTTC. Translation gives CASSFLRGGLPHF.

This clonotype has ten or more counts. V usage is TRBV12-3 or TRBV12-4 and J usage is TRBJ2-5, with D hard to call. There are 13 residues in the CDR3. V was pared by 2 bases and J by 9 bases, with 13 bases between. The CDR3 DNA is TGTGCCAGCAGTTTAAGGAGAGAGATGCCCCAGTACTTC. This translates into CASSLRREMPQYF.

This clonotype was detected ten times or more. The chain recombines TRBV7-2 with TRBJ2-7, with D unclear. CDR3 size: 13 residues. Trimming shortened V by 0 bases and J by 3 bases, and 6 bases separated the two germline ends. From germline, CDR1 is SGHTA and CDR2 FQGNSA. The CDR3 here is CASSLAAFYEQYF. The CDR3 DNA is TGTGCCAGCAGCTTAGCGGCCTTCTACGAGCAGTACTTC. Together with reference TRBV7-2 and TRBJ2-7, the CDR3 gives the full variable domain: GAGVSQSPSNKVTEKGKDVELRCDPISGHTALYWYRQSLGQGLEFLIYFQGNSAPDKSGLPSDRFSAERTGGSVSTLTIQRTQQEDSAVYLCASSLAAFYEQYFGPGTRLTVT.

This clonotype was counted between two and nine times. V and J are TRBV6-1 and TRBJ1-1; tentatively, D is TRBD1 (5 bases). The V gene lost 4 bases and the J gene lost 4 bases, with 13 bases spanning the gap. This CDR3 spans 14 amino acids. In germline, CDR1 is MNHNS, CDR2 SASEGT. CDR3 sequence: CASSVTAGLTEAFF. CDR3 DNA sequence: TGTGCCAGCAGTGTGACAGCGGGGCTCACTGAAGCTTTCTTT.

This sequence joins TRBV7-9 and TRBJ1-2, with D uncertain. In germline, CDR1 is SEHNR, CDR2 FQNEAQ (reference sequence). CDR3 size: 13 residues. Deletions cut 5 bases from V and 7 bases from J, with 14 bases between. CDR3 region: CASSHRQGLGYTF. CDR3 bases: TGTGCCAGCAGCCATAGACAAGGCCTTGGCTACACCTTC.

This clonotype was seen a handful of times. The J gene is TRBJ1-2, the V gene TRBV27; a weak D match, TRBD1 (6 bases). The V gene's germline CDR1 is MNHEY and CDR2 SMNVEV (reference sequence). There are 15 residues in the CDR3. V lost 0 bases and J 5 bases, leaving 13 bases between the germline ends. CDR3 region: CASSLSGQGWYGYTF. In DNA, the CDR3 is TGTGCCAGCAGTTTATCGGGTCAGGGGTGGTATGGCTACACCTTC.

This clonotype was seen ten or more times. The rearrangement links TRBV6-5 to TRBJ2-5; D remains unclear. This CDR3 comprises 13 residues. CDR1 and CDR2 from the germline V gene are MNHEY and SVGAGI. V was trimmed by 2 bases and J by 5 bases, leaving 9 bases between them. The DNA for the CDR3 is TGTGCCAGCAGTTACGGCACTCCGGAGACCCAGTACTTC. Protein: CASSYGTPETQYF.

CDR3 nucleotides: TGTGCCAGCACCCTAGCGGGGGGGCTGACAGATACGCAGTATTTT. This translates into CASTLAGGLTDTQYF. The chain combines TRBV12-3 or TRBV12-4 with TRBJ2-3; TRBD2 aligns across 12 bases. The V and J ends lost 7 bases and 3 bases, in that order; junction bases with no gene match: 5. The CDR3 is 15 amino acids.

V and J are TRBV9 and TRBJ2-3; D possibly corresponds to TRBD2 (6 bases). CDR3 length: 16 residues. Germline V gene lookup returns CDR1 SGDLS and CDR2 YYNGEE. Trimming shortened V by 0 bases and J by 3 bases, and 14 bases separated the two germline ends. CDR3 loop: CASSVEIRERTDTQYF. As DNA, the CDR3 is TGTGCCAGCAGCGTAGAGATCCGGGAGAGAACAGATACGCAGTATTTT.

This chain joins TRBV4-2 and TRBJ2-7; 8 bases align to TRBD2. The CDR3 runs to 19 residues. The V and J ends lost 0 bases and 1 base, in that order; junction bases with no gene match: 14. Germline CDR1 is LGHNA and CDR2 is YNFKEQ. The CDR3 is CASSQEGGSGVRYSYEQYF. The CDR3 DNA sequence: TGTGCCAGCAGCCAAGAAGGGGGTAGCGGGGTCCGTTATTCCTACGAGCAGTACTTC.

V gene TRBV18 combines with J gene TRBJ1-2; a possible D gene is TRBD1 (5 bases). CDR1 KGHSH and CDR2 LQKENI come from the germline V gene. V dropped 0 bases and J dropped 5 bases, with 10 bases sitting between them. This CDR3 spans 14 amino acids. The CDR3 spells CASSPPGVKYGYTF. As DNA, the CDR3 is TGTGCCAGCTCACCACCAGGGGTGAAGTATGGCTACACCTTC.

The J gene is TRBJ2-7, the V gene TRBV20-1; perhaps TRBD1 as D (6 bases). CDR1 is DFQATT, CDR2 SNEGSKA, per germline (reference sequence). V dropped 3 bases and J dropped 2 bases, with 14 bases sitting between them. CDR3 size: 14 residues. The CDR3 nucleotides are TGCAGTGCTAGGGTCCCGGGACAACCCTACGAGCAGTACTTC. Protein sequence: CSARVPGQPYEQYF.

There are many counts of this clonotype. This rearrangement joins TRBV7-2 to TRBJ2-3; D perhaps matches TRBD2 (5 bases). The CDR3 sequence is 14 residues long. Germline V CDR1 and CDR2: SGHTA, FQGNSA. V was cut by 5 bases and J by 1 base, with 10 bases left in between. This CDR3 reads CASSHEGRTDTQYF. The DNA for the CDR3 is TGTGCCAGCAGCCACGAGGGCCGCACAGATACGCAGTATTTT.

This clonotype was recorded a few times. The V gene is TRBV6-6, the J gene TRBJ1-1; D is uncertain. Trimming pared 6 bases from V and 8 bases from J, leaving 16 bases between. Germline V gives CDR1 MNHNY, CDR2 SVGAGI (reference sequence). The CDR3 loop spans 13 amino acids. The CDR3 here is CASSGKRAGEAFF. DNA of the CDR3: TGTGCCAGCAGCGGAAAAAGGGCCGGGGAAGCTTTCTTT.